This T cell receptor (beta chain) stems from a study of T-cell reconstitution after alpha-beta-depleted transplantation in children. Whole-study results and caveats: Reportedly, alpha-beta T cells present about two months post-transplant originated from several hundred expanded clones of graft origin. After one year, T-cell counts and TCRbeta diversity mostly came from new T cells.

CDR3 length: 13 residues. The V gene end was trimmed by 5 bases and the J gene end by 2 bases; junction bases not matched to a gene: 2. CDR1 SNHLY and CDR2 FYNNEI come from the germline V gene. Unique molecular identifiers were incorporated during preparation of the TCRbeta library. Using its own MiXCR run on the PCR reads, TCRdb lists one record per CDR3 protein. The table records under 100,000 distinct CDR3 sequences, roughly a sixth of them present only once. Of note for this clonotype: Antigen specificity is unknown. This may be a read error, as it is one base from a much larger clone.

This sample comprised PBMCs, mostly from graft donor cells, obtained 180 days after TCRalphabeta/CD19-depleted stem cell transplant. The clonotype comes from a male patient aged 2 to 10 who had a stem cell transplant for acute lymphoblastic leukemia, so the T cells may come from the graft donor. This chain links TRBV2 with TRBJ2-7; 8 bases fit TRBD1. DNA for the CDR3: TGTGCCAGCAGTCAGGACAGGGCCTACGAGCAGTACTTC. This sequence encodes CASSQDRAYEQYF.